This is a list of T cell receptor beta chains from one sample in a study of post-analysis software for immune sequencing data. Each CDR3 protein is one row after TCRdb ran MiXCR on the PCR reads. Here the sample spans 600,000 to 700,000 distinct CDR3 sequences, about 60% being singletons. The sample comprised blood. The receptor source for this set is a girl aged 2 to 9 with multiple sclerosis. CDR3s include the opening cysteine and the closing phenylalanine or tryptophan. A D gene is named only where the DNA matches it firmly. Part of the rows lack a size; the others show once, few, many or a class for expanded clones.

V gene	J gene	clone size	D gene	CDR3 protein	CDR3 DNA
TRBV19	TRBJ2-1	NA	NA	CASSYGGGYEQFF	TGTGCCAGTAGTTATGGAGGAGGCTATGAGCAGTTCTTC
TRBV7-8	TRBJ2-1	few	NA	CASSEDGGRHNEQFF	TGTGCCAGCAGCGAAGACGGGGGGCGTCACAATGAGCAGTTCTTC
TRBV29-1	TRBJ2-1	NA	TRBD1	CSVEPTGNYNEQFF	TGCAGCGTTGAACCGACAGGGAATTACAATGAGCAGTTCTTC
TRBV4-1	TRBJ2-7	NA	TRBD1	CASSHGTGETHEQYF	TGCGCCAGCAGCCATGGGACAGGGGAGACCCACGAGCAGTACTTC
TRBV12-3/TRBV12-4	TRBJ2-7	NA	NA	CASSFGGPQYEQYF	TGTGCCAGCAGTTTCGGTGGTCCTCAATACGAGCAGTACTTC
TRBV4-2	TRBJ1-2	NA	NA	CASSQDLRGTYGYTF	TGTGCCAGCAGCCAAGATCTTCGGGGCACCTATGGCTACACCTTC
TRBV12-3/TRBV12-4	TRBJ1-2	few	NA	CASSFMLGNGYTF	TGTGCCAGCAGTTTTATGTTGGGGAATGGCTACACCTTC
TRBV6-5	TRBJ2-5	once	NA	CASSPGTARGTQYF	TGTGCCAGCAGTCCCGGGACGGCGAGGGGGACCCAGTACTTC
TRBV27	TRBJ2-3	NA	NA	CASSFSPTSTDTQYF	TGTGCCAGCAGTTTTTCCCCAACTAGCACAGATACGCAGTATTTT
TRBV12-3/TRBV12-4	TRBJ2-7	once	TRBD2	CASTGLAGGPKDLEQYF	TGTGCCAGCACGGGACTAGCGGGAGGGCCAAAGGATCTCGAGCAGTACTTC
TRBV18	TRBJ1-4	NA	NA	CASSPPGSHEKLFF	TGTGCCAGCTCACCACCGGGCAGCCATGAAAAACTGTTTTTT
TRBV29-1	TRBJ1-2	few	TRBD1	CSVGPLTEQGLYGYTF	TGCAGCGTTGGACCCCTAACCGAACAGGGGCTCTATGGCTACACCTTC
TRBV11-2	TRBJ2-7	NA	TRBD1	CASSSHLTGPYEQYF	TGTGCCAGCAGCTCCCACCTGACAGGGCCCTACGAGCAGTACTTC
TRBV5-5	TRBJ2-3	few	TRBD2	CASSSYTSGNTQYF	TGTGCCAGCAGCTCCTATACAAGCGGGAATACGCAGTATTTT
TRBV10-2	TRBJ2-3	NA	NA	CATLSNPDTQYF	TGCGCCACCCTTTCGAACCCAGATACGCAGTATTTT
TRBV6-6	TRBJ2-1	NA	NA	CASSPAGTRHNEQFF	TGTGCCAGCAGTCCTGCCGGGACAAGACACAATGAGCAGTTCTTC
TRBV29-1	TRBJ2-7	few	NA	CSVVGGEAALDEQYF	TGCAGCGTTGTTGGCGGGGAGGCCGCGCTCGACGAGCAGTACTTC
TRBV12-3/TRBV12-4	TRBJ1-2	NA	NA	CASSFGSRTNYGYTF	TGTGCCAGCAGTTTTGGTAGCAGAACTAACTATGGCTACACCTTC
TRBV20-1	TRBJ2-1	NA	TRBD1	CSAGGQGEFF	TGCAGTGCAGGGGGACAGGGAGAGTTCTTC
TRBV3-1	TRBJ2-1	NA	NA	CASSQARKGEQFF	TGTGCCAGCAGCCAAGCCCGAAAGGGTGAGCAGTTCTTC
TRBV7-2	TRBJ2-3	NA	NA	CASSRPGPTDTQYF	TGTGCCAGCAGCCGCCCGGGACCCACAGATACGCAGTATTTT
TRBV7-8	TRBJ2-5	NA	NA	CASTLGPSDQETQYF	TGTGCCAGCACCCTCGGACCTAGCGACCAAGAGACCCAGTACTTC
TRBV5-1	TRBJ2-3	few	NA	CASSLSRLADTQYF	TGCGCCAGCAGCTTGTCCCGGCTAGCGGATACGCAGTATTTT
TRBV12-3/TRBV12-4	TRBJ1-1	NA	NA	CASRPWTATEAFF	TGTGCCAGCAGACCGTGGACTGCTACAGAGGCTTTCTTT
TRBV7-2	TRBJ2-6	NA	TRBD1	CASRTGGFGANVLTF	TGTGCCAGTCGGACAGGGGGCTTTGGGGCCAACGTCCTGACTTTC
TRBV12-3/TRBV12-4	TRBJ2-4	NA	NA	CASSLSQESQYF	TGTGCCAGCAGTTTGAGCCAAGAGTCCCAGTACTTC
TRBV20-1	TRBJ2-5	NA	TRBD1	CSARTPGQGLETQYF	TGCAGTGCTAGAACCCCGGGACAGGGGCTTGAGACCCAGTACTTC
TRBV5-1	TRBJ1-6	NA	TRBD1	CASSLELTGGGESSPLHF	TGCGCCAGCAGCTTGGAACTCACAGGGGGCGGAGAGTCCTCACCCCTCCACTTT
TRBV20-1	TRBJ2-4	NA	NA	CSARDPLRRGWGIQYF	TGCAGTGCTAGAGATCCCCTACGTAGGGGCTGGGGCATTCAGTACTTC
TRBV12-3/TRBV12-4	TRBJ2-5	NA	NA	CASSLLRGRETQYF	TGTGCCAGCAGTTTACTAAGGGGCCGAGAGACCCAGTACTTC
TRBV25-1	TRBJ2-7	NA	NA	CASSVPGESYEQYF	TGTGCCAGCAGTGTTCCCGGGGAATCCTACGAGCAGTACTTC
TRBV7-9	TRBJ1-6	NA	NA	CASSQYLSGVRSPLHF	TGTGCCAGCAGCCAATACCTCTCAGGGGTGCGTTCACCCCTCCACTTT
TRBV5-1	TRBJ2-7	NA	TRBD1	CASSFRTGTHEQYF	TGCGCCAGCAGCTTCCGGACAGGGACTCACGAGCAGTACTTC
TRBV14	TRBJ2-3	NA	TRBD1	CASSQGDRGKDTQYF	TGTGCCAGCAGCCAAGGGGACAGGGGGAAAGATACGCAGTATTTT
TRBV24-1	TRBJ2-3	NA	NA	CATSDFRSTDAQYF	TGTGCCACCAGTGATTTCCGAAGCACGGATGCGCAGTATTTT
TRBV27	TRBJ1-4	few	TRBD1	CASRSLGQGGATNEKLFF	TGTGCCAGCAGATCCCTGGGGCAGGGGGGAGCAACTAATGAAAAACTGTTTTTT
TRBV20-1	TRBJ2-7	few	TRBD2	CSVLTSGREQYF	TGCAGTGTTCTGACTAGCGGGAGGGAGCAGTACTTC
TRBV12-3/TRBV12-4	TRBJ2-1	NA	NA	CASVPLGGNEQFF	TGTGCCAGCGTCCCACTAGGGGGGAATGAGCAGTTCTTC
TRBV12-5	TRBJ2-1	few	NA	CASGRGPDLNNEQFF	TGTGCTAGTGGCCGGGGCCCAGACCTTAACAATGAGCAGTTCTTC
TRBV29-1	TRBJ2-5	NA	NA	CSVLRGNQETQYF	TGCAGCGTGCTACGGGGAAACCAAGAGACCCAGTACTTC
TRBV5-1	TRBJ2-5	once	TRBD1	CASSSKWTGGETQYF	TGCGCCAGCAGCTCGAAATGGACAGGTGGAGAGACCCAGTACTTC
TRBV20-1	TRBJ2-5	few	TRBD2	CSARDDRAGEETQYF	TGCAGTGCTAGAGATGACAGAGCGGGGGAAGAGACCCAGTACTTC
TRBV20-1	TRBJ2-5	NA	NA	CSARDLGRVGTQYF	TGCAGTGCTAGAGATCTCGGCAGGGTTGGGACCCAGTACTTC
TRBV12-3/TRBV12-4	TRBJ2-1	NA	TRBD2	CASSPFSTGGLNNEQFF	TGTGCCAGCAGTCCCTTCTCCACGGGGGGGTTAAACAATGAGCAGTTCTTC
TRBV7-2	TRBJ2-5	NA	NA	CASSSPGGKGTQYF	TGTGCCAGCAGCAGCCCAGGGGGGAAAGGGACCCAGTACTTC